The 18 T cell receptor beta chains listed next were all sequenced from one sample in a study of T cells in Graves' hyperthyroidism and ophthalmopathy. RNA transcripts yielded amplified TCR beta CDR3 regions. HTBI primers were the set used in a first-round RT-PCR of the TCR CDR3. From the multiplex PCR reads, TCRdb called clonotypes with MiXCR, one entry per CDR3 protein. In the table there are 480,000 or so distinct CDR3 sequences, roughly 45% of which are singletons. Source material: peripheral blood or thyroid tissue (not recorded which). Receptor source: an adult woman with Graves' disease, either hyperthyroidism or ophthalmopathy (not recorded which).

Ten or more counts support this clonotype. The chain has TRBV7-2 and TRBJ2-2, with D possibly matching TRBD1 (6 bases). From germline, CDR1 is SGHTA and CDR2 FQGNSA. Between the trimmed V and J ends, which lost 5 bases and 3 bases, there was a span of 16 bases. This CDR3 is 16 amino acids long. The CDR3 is CASSLHGGADTGELFF. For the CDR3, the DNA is TGTGCCAGCAGCCTCCATGGGGGCGCCGACACCGGGGAGCTGTTTTTT.

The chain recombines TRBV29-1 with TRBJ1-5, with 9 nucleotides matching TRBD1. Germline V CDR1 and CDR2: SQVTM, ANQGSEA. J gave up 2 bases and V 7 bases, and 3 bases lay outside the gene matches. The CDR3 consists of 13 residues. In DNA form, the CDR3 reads TGCAGCGGGGGGACAGGGCGCAATCAGCCCCAGCATTTT. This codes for CSGGTGRNQPQHF.

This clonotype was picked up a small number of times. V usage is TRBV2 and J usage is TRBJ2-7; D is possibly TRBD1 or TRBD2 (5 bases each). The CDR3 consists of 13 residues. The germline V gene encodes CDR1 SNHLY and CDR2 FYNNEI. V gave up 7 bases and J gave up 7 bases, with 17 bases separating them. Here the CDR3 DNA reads TGTGCCAGCAACAGGTTAGGTCCGGGGGAGCAGTACTTC. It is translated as CASNRLGPGEQYF.

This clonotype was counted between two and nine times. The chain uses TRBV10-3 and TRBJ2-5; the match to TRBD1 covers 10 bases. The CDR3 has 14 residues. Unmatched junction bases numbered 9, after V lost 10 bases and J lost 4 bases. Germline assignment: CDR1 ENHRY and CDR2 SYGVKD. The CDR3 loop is CASRLTGGSETQYF. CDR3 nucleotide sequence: TGTGCCAGCAGGTTGACAGGGGGCTCAGAGACCCAGTACTTC.

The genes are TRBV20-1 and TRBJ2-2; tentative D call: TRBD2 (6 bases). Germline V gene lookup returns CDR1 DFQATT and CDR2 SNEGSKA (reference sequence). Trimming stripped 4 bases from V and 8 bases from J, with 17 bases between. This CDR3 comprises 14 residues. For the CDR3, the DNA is TGCAGTGCTAAGATCTCCCAGCGGGCTGGGGAGCTGTTTTTT. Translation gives CSAKISQRAGELFF.

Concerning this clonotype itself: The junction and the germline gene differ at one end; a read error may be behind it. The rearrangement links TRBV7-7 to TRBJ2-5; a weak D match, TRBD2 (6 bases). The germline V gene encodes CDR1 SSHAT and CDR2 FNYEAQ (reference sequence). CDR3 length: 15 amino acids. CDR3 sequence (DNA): TGTGCTAGCAGCAACCTCGGGGGATACCAAGAGACCCAGTACTTC. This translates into CASSNLGGYQETQYF.

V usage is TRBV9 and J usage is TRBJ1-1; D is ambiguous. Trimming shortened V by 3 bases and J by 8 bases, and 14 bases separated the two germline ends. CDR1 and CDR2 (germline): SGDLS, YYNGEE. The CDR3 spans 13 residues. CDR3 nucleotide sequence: TGTGCCAGCAGCGAAAGAAACGAGCGGGAAGCTTTCTTT. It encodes CASSERNEREAFF.

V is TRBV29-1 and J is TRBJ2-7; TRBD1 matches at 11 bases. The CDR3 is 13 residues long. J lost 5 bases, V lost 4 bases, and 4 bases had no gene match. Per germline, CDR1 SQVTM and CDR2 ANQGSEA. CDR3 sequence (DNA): TGCAGCGTTGCCGGGGACAGGGGGAACGAGCAGTACTTC. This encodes CSVAGDRGNEQYF.

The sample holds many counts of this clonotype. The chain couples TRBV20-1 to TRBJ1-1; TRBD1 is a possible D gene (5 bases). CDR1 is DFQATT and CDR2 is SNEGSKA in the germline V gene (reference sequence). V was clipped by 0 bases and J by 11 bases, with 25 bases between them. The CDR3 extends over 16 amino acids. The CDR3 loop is CSARDQNFRVQGRAFF. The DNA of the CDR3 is TGCAGTGCTAGAGATCAGAATTTTCGGGTTCAGGGCCGGGCTTTCTTT.

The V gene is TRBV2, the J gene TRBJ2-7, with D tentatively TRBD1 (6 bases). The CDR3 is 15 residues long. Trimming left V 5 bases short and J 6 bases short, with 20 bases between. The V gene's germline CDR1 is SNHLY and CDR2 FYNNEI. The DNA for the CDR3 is TGTGCCAGCAGTTTTTTTGGGGGCGTTGGGGTCGAGCAGTACTTC. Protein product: CASSFFGGVGVEQYF. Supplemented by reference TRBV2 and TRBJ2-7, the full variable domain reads EPEVTQTPSHQVTQMGQEVILRCVPISNHLYFYWYRQILGQKVEFLVSFYNNEISEKSEIFDDQFSVERPDGSNFTLKIRSTKLEDSAMYFCASSFFGGVGVEQYFGPGTRLTVT.

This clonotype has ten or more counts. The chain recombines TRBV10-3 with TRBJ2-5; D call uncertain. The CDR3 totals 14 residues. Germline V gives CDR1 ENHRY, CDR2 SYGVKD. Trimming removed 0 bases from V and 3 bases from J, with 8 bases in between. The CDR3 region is CAISESNSKETQYF. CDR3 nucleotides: TGTGCCATCAGTGAGTCGAACAGCAAAGAGACCCAGTACTTC.

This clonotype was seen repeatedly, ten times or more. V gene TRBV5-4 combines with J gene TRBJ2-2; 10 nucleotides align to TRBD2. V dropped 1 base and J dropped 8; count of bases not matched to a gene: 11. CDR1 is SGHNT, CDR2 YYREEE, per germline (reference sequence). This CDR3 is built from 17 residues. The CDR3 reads CASSLFSSGSAKGELFF. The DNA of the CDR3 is TGTGCCAGCAGCTTGTTTTCTAGCGGGAGTGCGAAAGGGGAGCTGTTTTTT.

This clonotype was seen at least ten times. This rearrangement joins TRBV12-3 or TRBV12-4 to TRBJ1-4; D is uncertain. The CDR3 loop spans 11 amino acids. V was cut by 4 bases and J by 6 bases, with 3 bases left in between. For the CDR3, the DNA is TGTGCCAGCAGTTCCTATGAAAAACTGTTTTTT. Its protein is CASSSYEKLFF.

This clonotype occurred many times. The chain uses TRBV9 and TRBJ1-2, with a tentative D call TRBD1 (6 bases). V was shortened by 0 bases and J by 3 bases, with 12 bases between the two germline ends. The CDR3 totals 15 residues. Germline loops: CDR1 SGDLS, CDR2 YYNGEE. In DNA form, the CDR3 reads TGTGCCAGCAGCGTAGATCAGGGGAGGGACTATGGCTACACCTTC. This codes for CASSVDQGRDYGYTF.

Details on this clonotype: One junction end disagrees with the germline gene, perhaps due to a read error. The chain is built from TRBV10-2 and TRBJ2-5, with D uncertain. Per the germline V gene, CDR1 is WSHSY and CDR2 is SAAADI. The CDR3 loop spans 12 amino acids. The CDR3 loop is CASRSIGETQYF. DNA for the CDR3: TGTGCCAGCAGGTCTATCGGGGAGACCCAGTACTTC.

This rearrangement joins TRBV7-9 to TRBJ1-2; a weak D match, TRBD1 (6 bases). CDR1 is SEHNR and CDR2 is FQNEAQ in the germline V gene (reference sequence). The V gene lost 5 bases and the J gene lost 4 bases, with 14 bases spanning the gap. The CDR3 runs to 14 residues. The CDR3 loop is CASSDRLLSYGYTF. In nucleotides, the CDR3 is TGTGCCAGCAGCGACAGGCTCCTTAGCTATGGCTACACCTTC.

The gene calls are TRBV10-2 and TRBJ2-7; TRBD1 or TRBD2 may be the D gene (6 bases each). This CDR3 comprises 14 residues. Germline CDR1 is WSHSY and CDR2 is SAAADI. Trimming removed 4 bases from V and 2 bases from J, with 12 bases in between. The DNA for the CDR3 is TGCGCCAGCAGTGTGGGGGGACACCCCTACGAGCAGTACTTC. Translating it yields CASSVGGHPYEQYF.

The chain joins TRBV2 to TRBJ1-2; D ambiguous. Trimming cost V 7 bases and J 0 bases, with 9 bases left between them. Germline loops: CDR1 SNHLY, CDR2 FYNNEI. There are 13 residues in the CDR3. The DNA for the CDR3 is TGTGCCAGCATTACCACAACTAACTATGGCTACACCTTC. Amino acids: CASITTTNYGYTF.